This passage covers 4 T cell receptor beta chains from one sample sequenced in a study of T-cell reconstitution after alpha-beta-depleted transplantation in children. Unique molecular identifiers were used in preparing the TCRbeta library. In TCRdb, the PCR reads were re-called with MiXCR into one record per CDR3 protein. The table shows some 600,000 distinct CDR3 sequences, with roughly 15% occurring only once. Material: PBMCs from the stem cell graft donor, obtained from the stem cell graft. The receptors were sampled from a human donor who donated a stem cell graft to a child with acute myeloid leukemia.

With regard to this clonotype: Just one base apart from a much larger clone, this may be a read error. The V and J genes are TRBV4-3 and TRBJ2-3; D is possibly TRBD1 (5 bases). There are 15 residues in the CDR3. From germline, CDR1 is LGHNA and CDR2 YSLEER. Trimming took off 3 bases at V and 3 bases at J, with 13 bases between the two ends. The CDR3 protein is CASSHPGHGTDTQYF. DNA of the CDR3: TGCGCCAGCAGCCACCCCGGACACGGGACAGATACGCAGTATTTT.

V is TRBV5-6 and J is TRBJ2-1, with 9 bases aligning to TRBD1. Per the germline V gene, CDR1 is SGHDT and CDR2 is YYEEEE. CDR3 size: 16 residues. V shed 0 bases, J shed 7 bases, and the junction held 8 bases outside the gene matches. CDR3 amino acids: CASSLVGQGYGNEQFF. In DNA, the CDR3 is TGTGCCAGCAGCTTGGTTGGACAGGGGTATGGAAATGAGCAGTTCTTC.

This clonotype was seen a handful of times. Relative to the germline gene, one junction end is altered; a read error may explain this. V usage is TRBV5-1 and J usage is TRBJ1-1, with 7 bases identical to TRBD1. CDR3 size: 15 residues. Germline V gene data show CDR1 as SGHRS and CDR2 as YFSETQ. CDR3 DNA sequence: TGTGCCAGCAGTTTGGGGTCAGGGGGTCGTACTGAAGCTTTCTTT. It specifies CASSLGSGGRTEAFF.

This clonotype was recorded many times. The chain employs TRBV12-3 or TRBV12-4 and TRBJ2-1, with 8 bases fitting TRBD1. The CDR3 is 14 residues long. After removal of 6 bases from V and 7 bases from J, the junction contained 8 bases not matched to a gene. CDR3 residues: CASSRTGLKNEQFF. The DNA of the CDR3 is TGTGCCAGCAGCAGGACAGGGCTGAAGAATGAGCAGTTCTTC.